These T cell receptor beta chains were read from a single sample in a study of brain T cells in children with intractable seizures. Profiling relied on immunoSEQ multiplex PCR, and the TCRdb table lists in-frame clones only, not all of them. The data hold around 340,000 clones, with about 93% observed a single time. This material consisted of peripheral blood, taken 4 to 6 months after surgery. The origin of the receptors is a boy in the first two years of life with tuberous sclerosis and intractable seizures. Both conserved end residues are part of each CDR3. The D gene is left open where the match is weak. Clone size is stated in some rows and not others, as once, few, many or a class when expanded.

d_call	v_call	j_call	clone_size	cdr3_nt	cdr3_aa
NA	TRBV25-1	TRBJ1-1	NA	TGTGCCAGCATAGCCCATTGGGGCACTGAAGCTTTCTTT	CASIAHWGTEAFF
NA	TRBV5-5	TRBJ2-2	NA	TGTGCCAGCAGCTTGGAGCATTCGAACACCGGGGAGCTGTTTTTT	CASSLEHSNTGELFF
NA	TRBV4-2	TRBJ2-5	NA	TGTGCCAGCAGCCAAGAAGGAGGGAGCCCTCAAGAGACCCAGTACTTC	CASSQEGGSPQETQYF
TRBD2	TRBV7-9	TRBJ2-1	once	TGTGCCAGCAGCTCTGGACTAGCGGGTGAGCAGTTCTTC	CASSSGLAGEQFF
TRBD1	TRBV5-1	TRBJ1-2	NA	TGCGCCAGCAGCCCGCAGGGGGGAAACTATGGCTACACCTTC	CASSPQGGNYGYTF
NA	TRBV2	TRBJ1-6	NA	TGTGCCAGCGGGAATTCACCCCTCCACTTT	CASGNSPLHF
NA	TRBV5-1	TRBJ2-1	NA	TGCGCCAGCAGCTTGGCCGGGACCCCGGGGAATGAGCAGTTCTTC	CASSLAGTPGNEQFF
NA	TRBV30	TRBJ2-3	NA	TGTGCCTGGAGTGTACGGGTGCCAGAAATTTGGTCCCCCACAGATACGCAGTATTTT	CAWSVRVPEIWSPTDTQYF
TRBD1	TRBV14	TRBJ1-2	NA	TGTGCCAGCAGCCTGACAGGGGGCTATGGCTACACCTTC	CASSLTGGYGYTF
NA	TRBV12-3/TRBV12-4	TRBJ2-1	NA	TGTGCCAGCAGTTTAGCATATGAGCAGTTCTTC	CASSLAYEQFF
TRBD2	TRBV5-1	TRBJ2-3	once	TGCGCCAGCAGCTCGGGACTAGTTCCGGATACGCAGTATTTT	CASSSGLVPDTQYF
TRBD2	TRBV27	TRBJ2-1	NA	TGTGCCAGCAGTTTATCGCCCCGGACTAGCGGCCATGAGCAGTTCTTC	CASSLSPRTSGHEQFF
TRBD1	TRBV6-1	TRBJ1-2	NA	TGTGCCAGCAGTGAAGTGGGGACAGCAGCCTATGGCTACACCTTC	CASSEVGTAAYGYTF
NA	TRBV7-9	TRBJ2-1	NA	TGTGCCAGCAGCTTGAGGGAGCAGTTCTTC	CASSLREQFF
NA	TRBV6-5	TRBJ2-3	NA	TGTGCCAGCAGTTACTCCCCCATTCCCACAGATACGCAGTATTTT	CASSYSPIPTDTQYF
NA	TRBV27	TRBJ1-5	NA	TGTGCCAGCAGTTTATCGGGGAGTGCAATTCAGCCCCAGCATTTT	CASSLSGSAIQPQHF
NA	TRBV6-4	TRBJ1-6	NA	TGTGCCAGCAGTGACAGGTTCGGATCACCCCTCCACTTT	CASSDRFGSPLHF
NA	TRBV12-2	TRBJ1-1	NA	TGTGCAAGTCGCTTCCCCGGGGGGGGGAACACTGAAGCTTTCTTT	CASRFPGGGNTEAFF
TRBD2	TRBV5-4	TRBJ2-1	NA	TGTGCCAGCAGCCATTCGACTAGCGGGGGGACCTACAATGAGCAGTTCTTC	CASSHSTSGGTYNEQFF
NA	TRBV19	TRBJ1-1	NA	TGTGCCAGTAGAGAGGGCTTGGGTGGCACTGAAGCTTTCTTT	CASREGLGGTEAFF
NA	TRBV30	TRBJ2-7	NA	TGTGCCTGGAGTGTACGCCGGGCAGGGGCCGAGCAGTACTTC	CAWSVRRAGAEQYF
NA	TRBV15	TRBJ2-7	once	TGTGCCACCAGCGCCAAAGAGGGTTACGAGCAGTACTTC	CATSAKEGYEQYF
NA	TRBV5-6	TRBJ2-1	NA	TGTGCCACCACCGTCGGGGGCAACAATGAGCAGTTCTTC	CATTVGGNNEQFF
NA	TRBV18	TRBJ2-4	NA	TGTGCCAGCTCACCACCGTCCAGGGGATTAGCCAAAAACATTCAGTACTTC	CASSPPSRGLAKNIQYF
NA	TRBV14	TRBJ1-3	NA	TGTGCCAGCAGCCAAGATGGTGGGAGGGGTGGAAACACCATATATTTT	CASSQDGGRGGNTIYF